The 9 T cell receptor beta chains below come from one sample, sequenced in a study of human T cells and chemical hapten exposure. Stated time point: pre-sensitization, week 0. Specified treatment: therapeutic diphenylcyclopropenone sensitization with weekly scalp DPC. TCRdb itself ran the RACE reads through MiXCR, one entry per CDR3 protein. The sample lists about 120,000 distinct CDR3 sequences, roughly 14% occurring once. Specimen: whole blood, collected in connection with sensitization to the hapten diphenylcyclopropenone (DPC). The source of these receptors is a young woman with alopecia areata. Some clones in this sample may be carry-over from other donors' samples.

This clonotype has at least ten counts. This sequence joins TRBV18 and TRBJ2-7; D is ambiguous. Germline CDR1 and CDR2: KGHSH and LQKENI. Trimming cost V 2 bases and J 5 bases, with 10 bases left between them. The CDR3 sequence is 13 residues long. The CDR3 nucleotides read TGTGCCAGCTCACCATATTGGGGTAACGAGCAGTACTTC. Protein product: CASSPYWGNEQYF.

The chain carries TRBV29-1 and TRBJ2-6, with a possible D match to TRBD1 (6 bases). Trimming took 7 bases from V and 0 from J, leaving 13 bases between them. This CDR3 has 15 amino acids. Looked up from germline, CDR1 is SQVTM and CDR2 is ANQGSEA. This chain's CDR3 is CSAGDKISGANVLTF. The CDR3 nucleotides read TGCAGCGCCGGGGACAAAATCTCTGGGGCCAACGTCCTGACTTTC. Using reference TRBV29-1 and TRBJ2-6 for the parts outside the CDR3, the full variable domain is SAVISQKPSRDICQRGTSLTIQCQVDSQVTMMFWYRQQPGQSLTLIATANQGSEATYESGFVIDKFPISRPNLTFSTLTVSNMSPEDSSIYLCSAGDKISGANVLTFGAGSRLTVL.

The chain uses TRBV6-6 and TRBJ2-3, with 10 bases fitting TRBD2. The CDR3 spans 15 residues. The V segment lost 6 bases and the J segment 2 bases; nucleotides outside the gene matches: 5. Germline V gene sequence: CDR1 MNHNY, CDR2 SVGAGI (reference sequence). CDR3 sequence (DNA): TGTGCCAGCAGAGTAGCGGGGGGACACACAGATACGCAGTATTTT. Its translation: CASRVAGGHTDTQYF.

This clonotype has ten or more counts. The rearrangement links TRBV18 to TRBJ1-5; 11 bases are a match to TRBD1. Trimming took 6 bases from V and 2 from J; bases not matched to a gene: 3. Germline V gives CDR1 KGHSH, CDR2 LQKENI. This CDR3 has 15 amino acids. The CDR3 region is CASSLDRGRNQPQHF. Written as DNA, the CDR3 is TGTGCCAGCTCGCTGGACAGGGGGCGCAATCAGCCCCAGCATTTT.

The rearrangement uses TRBV6-5 and TRBJ1-1; D gene uncertain. The CDR3 runs 15 residues. The germline V gene has CDR1 MNHEY and CDR2 SVGAGI. Trimming took off 0 bases at V and 4 bases at J, with 12 bases between the two ends. The CDR3 DNA reads as TGTGCCAGCAGTTACTCGTATGAGGGAGGCACTGAAGCTTTCTTT. This sequence encodes CASSYSYEGGTEAFF.

The chain carries TRBV7-9 and TRBJ2-3; 7 positions match TRBD1. From germline, CDR1 is SEHNR and CDR2 FQNEAQ (reference sequence). V gave up 3 bases and J gave up 1 base; unmatched junction bases: 4. The CDR3 length is 15 residues. The CDR3 here is CASSLRQGGTDTQYF. In nucleotides, the CDR3 is TGTGCCAGCAGCTTGAGACAGGGCGGCACAGATACGCAGTATTTT.

Note on this clonotype: This may come from a read error, since a much larger clone is one base off. This chain joins TRBV12-3 or TRBV12-4 and TRBJ2-7, with TRBD1 as a possible D gene (6 bases). V shed 2 bases and J shed 3 bases, with 8 bases lying between them. The CDR3 is 13 amino acids. This CDR3 reads CASSLLTGYEQYF. As DNA, the CDR3 is TGTGCCAGCAGTTTATTGACAGGCTACGAGCAGTACTTC.

This clonotype was seen at least ten times. The chain joins TRBV6-2 or TRBV6-3 to TRBJ1-5, with TRBD1 matching over 9 bases. Trimming took 6 bases from V and 2 from J; bases not matched to a gene: 8. Germline lookup yields CDR1 MNHEY and CDR2 SVGEGT. This CDR3 has 16 residues. CDR3 bases: TGTGCCAGCAGCAGGGGGGACAGGGTCGGCAATCAGCCCCAGCATTTT. Amino acid sequence: CASSRGDRVGNQPQHF.

This clonotype has a handful of counts. Written as DNA, the CDR3 is TGTGCCAGCACCCAGGGGGGCCGGAGCTCCTACAATGAGCAGTTCTTC. This translates into CASTQGGRSSYNEQFF. The chain links TRBV9 to TRBJ2-1; D is perhaps TRBD1 (7 bases). V lost 6 bases to trimming and J lost 0 bases, with 16 bases between them. Germline-derived CDR1 and CDR2 are SGDLS and YYNGEE. This CDR3 contains 16 residues. Based on the CDR3 plus reference TRBV9 and TRBJ2-1, the full variable domain is DSGVTQTPKHLITATGQRVTLRCSPRSGDLSVYWYQQSLDQGLQFLIQYYNGEERAKGNILERFSAQQFPDLHSELNLSSLELGDSALYFCASTQGGRSSYNEQFFGPGTRLTVL.